The 25 T cell receptor beta chains reported below all come from one sample, sequenced in a study of cytomegalovirus exposure and HLA in healthy donors. The primer mix had 60 Vbeta and 13 Jbeta primers. Clones were read by immunoSEQ multiplex PCR, and TCRdb kept only the in-frame ones, dropping some. The data show about 110,000 clones, 86% seen once. Sequenced input: PBMCs. These receptors originate from a man aged 35 to 55 in good health and CMV-seronegative.

V is TRBV9 and J is TRBJ1-1, with unresolved D. Trimming cost V 4 bases and J 7 bases, with 17 bases left between them. CDR1 and CDR2 from the germline V gene are SGDLS and YYNGEE. The CDR3 spans 14 residues. CDR3 region: CASSPALDGLEAFF. The CDR3 nucleotides are TGTGCCAGCAGCCCGGCGCTAGACGGCCTTGAAGCTTTCTTT.

Only a few counts were recorded for this clone. This sequence joins TRBV5-6 and TRBJ2-1; the D is unclear. Germline V CDR1 and CDR2: SGHDT, YYEEEE. V lost 0 bases, J lost 1 base, and 5 bases lay in between. CDR3 length equals 14 residues. CDR3 region: CASSLGASYNEQFF. CDR3 in DNA: TGTGCCAGCAGCTTGGGGGCGTCCTACAATGAGCAGTTCTTC.

This clone was detected only a few times. The chain is built from TRBV19 and TRBJ1-2, with 7 bases that match TRBD1. V shed 5 bases and J 7 bases; nucleotides not matched to a gene: 10. This CDR3 is built from 14 residues. Germline V gives CDR1 LNHDA, CDR2 SQIVND (reference sequence). CDR3: CASSFRGQAVGYTF. In DNA, the CDR3 is TGTGCCAGTAGTTTTCGAGGACAGGCAGTTGGCTACACCTTC. Full variable domain (rest looked up from reference TRBV19 and TRBJ1-2): DGGITQSPKYLFRKEGQNVTLSCEQNLNHDAMYWYRQDPGQGLRLIYYSQIVNDFQKGDIAEGYSVSREKKESFPLTVTSAQKNPTAFYLCASSFRGQAVGYTFGSGTRLTVV.

The chain combines TRBV6-5 with TRBJ1-5; TRBD1 matches at 9 bases. The CDR3 loop spans 16 amino acids. The V gene's germline CDR1 is MNHEY and CDR2 SVGAGI. Unmatched junction bases numbered 6, after V lost 4 bases and J lost 2 bases. The CDR3 is CASSSLGTGRNQPQHF. As DNA, the CDR3 is TGTGCCAGCAGTTCCTTAGGGACAGGGCGCAATCAGCCCCAGCATTTT.

As concerns this clone: The junction differs from germline at one of its ends, possibly a read error. This chain connects TRBV28 to TRBJ2-7; D is possibly TRBD1 (5 bases). This CDR3 comprises 11 residues. Germline V lookup: CDR1 MDHEN, CDR2 SYDVKM. Here the CDR3 DNA reads TGTGCCAGCAGTACCTCGGCACGGACAAACTTC. Translation: CASSTSARTNF. Drawing the rest from reference TRBV28 and TRBJ2-7, the complete variable domain is DVKVTQSSRYLVKRTGEKVFLECVQDMDHENMFWYRQDPGLGLRLIYFSYDVKMKEKGDIPEGYSVSREKKERFSLILESASTNQTSMYLCASSTSARTNFGPGTRLTVT.

Only one count was recorded for this clone. The chain is built from TRBV28 and TRBJ2-1; D not certain. This CDR3 spans 13 amino acids. V lost 4 bases and J lost 4, with 8 bases in between. The germline V gene encodes CDR1 MDHEN and CDR2 SYDVKM. The CDR3 is CASSSVNYNEQFF. CDR3 sequence (DNA): TGTGCCAGCAGTTCAGTAAATTACAATGAGCAGTTCTTC. The entire variable domain, with the rest obtained from reference TRBV28 and TRBJ2-1, is as follows: DVKVTQSSRYLVKRTGEKVFLECVQDMDHENMFWYRQDPGLGLRLIYFSYDVKMKEKGDIPEGYSVSREKKERFSLILESASTNQTSMYLCASSSVNYNEQFFGPGTRLTVL.

The gene calls are TRBV18 and TRBJ1-1, with unresolved D. CDR1 is KGHSH, CDR2 LQKENI, per germline. This CDR3 is 15 amino acids long. Trimming removed 5 bases at V and 7 bases at J, with 20 bases between. The DNA for the CDR3 is TGTGCCAGCTCAACGCAGGCACTCCTAGAGGGTGAAGCTTTCTTT. Protein product: CASSTQALLEGEAFF. The whole variable domain, filled in from reference TRBV18 and TRBJ1-1, reads NAGVMQNPRHLVRRRGQEARLRCSPMKGHSHVYWYRQLPEEGLKFMVYLQKENIIDESGMPKERFSAEFPKEGPSILRIQQVVRGDSAAYFCASSTQALLEGEAFFGQGTRLTVV.

The chain employs TRBV5-1 and TRBJ1-2, with 8 nucleotides matching TRBD1. Germline V CDR1 and CDR2: SGHRS, YFSETQ. The trim removed 1 base at V and 4 bases at J, leaving 12 bases unmatched. This CDR3 has 17 amino acids. CDR3 sequence: CASSLSGTGSIPYGYTF. The CDR3 DNA follows: TGCGCCAGCAGCTTGTCCGGGACAGGTAGTATCCCCTATGGCTACACCTTC.

This chain joins TRBV28 and TRBJ2-3; possibly TRBD1 for D (5 bases). The V end was cut by 6 bases, the J end by 8 bases, with 12 bases between. Germline V CDR1 and CDR2: MDHEN, SYDVKM. The CDR3 loop spans 12 amino acids. Here the CDR3 DNA reads TGTGCCAGCAGGACCGACAGTCGTACGCAGTATTTT. It is translated as CASRTDSRTQYF.

The V gene is TRBV6-5, the J gene TRBJ2-3, with D tentatively TRBD2 (6 bases). Trimming left V 7 bases short and J 8 bases short, with 10 bases between. Germline V gene data show CDR1 as MNHEY and CDR2 as SVGAGI. This CDR3 comprises 11 residues. CDR3 in DNA: TGTGCCAGCACCTATAGCGGTACGCAGTATTTT. Translated, it gives CASTYSGTQYF.

This chain links TRBV6-1 with TRBJ1-1, with 9 positions matching TRBD1. Germline CDR1 MNHNS, CDR2 SASEGT. J was trimmed by 4 bases and V by 4 bases; bases with no gene match: 4. The CDR3 is 14 residues long. The CDR3 DNA reads as TGTGCCAGCAGTGCAAAGGACAGGGGCACTGAAGCTTTCTTT. Translating it yields CASSAKDRGTEAFF.

The chain combines TRBV12-5 with TRBJ2-3, with D tentatively TRBD1 (6 bases). Germline assignment: CDR1 LGHNT and CDR2 FRNRAP. CDR3 length: 14 residues. The ends were cut back, 3 bases at V and 6 bases at J, with 13 bases in the middle. DNA of the CDR3: TGTGCTAGTGGTTTTGGGGGCCCCCTGGATACGCAGTATTTT. Its protein is CASGFGGPLDTQYF.

This clone was recorded only once. The chain is built from TRBV5-1 and TRBJ2-7, with 13 bases aligning to TRBD2. J was trimmed by 4 bases and V by 3 bases; bases with no gene match: 4. This CDR3 spans 15 amino acids. Germline V CDR1 and CDR2: SGHRS, YFSETQ. CDR3 sequence (DNA): TGCGCCAGCAGCTCGGGACTAGCGGGGACGTACGAGCAGTACTTC. Protein: CASSSGLAGTYEQYF.

The J gene is TRBJ2-3, the V gene TRBV7-9; TRBD2 agrees at 8 bases. The CDR3 has 15 residues. V was pared by 5 bases and J by 4 bases, with 8 bases of the junction left unmatched. Germline assignment: CDR1 SEHNR and CDR2 FQNEAQ (reference sequence). The CDR3 spells CASSQRELSADTQYF. CDR3 sequence (DNA): TGTGCCAGCAGCCAGCGGGAGCTTAGCGCAGATACGCAGTATTTT.

About this clone: The sample holds other DNA sequences that translate to the same CDR3. V and J are TRBV28 and TRBJ1-1; 8 positions match TRBD1. The CDR3 contains 14 residues. The ends lost 6 bases at V and 1 base at J; junction bases unmatched: 4. Germline V gives CDR1 MDHEN, CDR2 SYDVKM. The chain's CDR3 is CASRRDRGNTEAFF. In DNA, the CDR3 is TGTGCCAGCAGGCGAGACAGGGGGAACACTGAAGCTTTCTTT.

CDR3 region: CASSVEMVFTDTQYF. The CDR3 DNA sequence: TGTGCCAGCAGTGTGGAGATGGTTTTCACAGATACGCAGTATTTT. The gene calls are TRBV5-8 and TRBJ2-3; no clear D. Trimming stripped 5 bases from V and 2 bases from J, with 15 bases between. CDR3 length: 15 residues. CDR1 and CDR2 (germline): SGHTS, YDEGEE.

This chain links TRBV5-1 with TRBJ2-7, with TRBD1 matching over 8 bases. CDR1 is SGHRS and CDR2 is YFSETQ in the germline V gene. This CDR3 contains 13 residues. Losses at the gene ends were 5 bases for V and 5 bases for J; bases not matched to a gene: 6. CDR3 loop: CASRKDREHEQYF. The CDR3 nucleotides read TGCGCCAGCAGAAAGGACAGGGAGCACGAGCAGTACTTC.

V gene TRBV6-1 combines with J gene TRBJ1-5; TRBD1 matches 9 bases. Losses at the gene ends were 6 bases for V and 5 bases for J; bases not matched to a gene: 8. The CDR3 spans 15 residues. Germline V gene sequence: CDR1 MNHNS, CDR2 SASEGT. CDR3 sequence: CASSPGTGLHQPQHF. The CDR3 bases are TGTGCCAGCAGCCCCGGGACAGGGCTTCATCAGCCCCAGCATTTT.

This clone has more than one count but fewer than ten. This chain joins TRBV4-2 and TRBJ2-3; D gene uncertain. Germline CDR1 LGHNA, CDR2 YNFKEQ. V lost 4 bases and J 5 bases, leaving 10 bases between the germline ends. The CDR3 has 13 residues. For the CDR3, the DNA is TGTGCCAGCAGCCCTACTCGAGGAGATACGCAGTATTTT. It yields the protein CASSPTRGDTQYF.

The chain is built from TRBV29-1 and TRBJ1-3, with 7 bases matching TRBD1. Germline V gene lookup returns CDR1 SQVTM and CDR2 ANQGSEA. The V gene end was trimmed by 1 base and the J gene end by 7 bases; junction bases not matched to a gene: 7. The CDR3 covers 14 residues. Written as DNA, the CDR3 is TGCAGCGTTGAAGGACAGGGCCAACGGAACACCATATATTTT. Translation gives CSVEGQGQRNTIYF.

The rearrangement joins TRBV13 to TRBJ2-7; D might be TRBD1 (6 bases). The V gene's germline CDR1 is PRHDT and CDR2 FYEKMQ (reference sequence). The CDR3 length is 13 residues. Trimming removed 6 bases from V and 5 bases from J, with 14 bases in between. CDR3 amino acids: CASSYRVRNEQYF. The CDR3 DNA reads TGTGCCAGCAGTTACAGGGTAAGAAACGAGCAGTACTTC. Looking up the rest from reference TRBV13 and TRBJ2-7 gives the full variable domain: AAGVIQSPRHLIKEKRETATLKCYPIPRHDTVYWYQQGPGQDPQFLISFYEKMQSDKGSIPDRFSAQQFSDYHSELNMSSLELGDSALYFCASSYRVRNEQYFGPGTRLTVT.

DNA for the CDR3: TGTGCCAGCTCACCGGGGCAGTACACTGAAGCTTTCTTT. It yields the protein CASSPGQYTEAFF. J is TRBJ1-1 and V is TRBV18, with D perhaps matching TRBD1 (5 bases). The V end lost 3 bases, the J end lost 3 bases, and 8 bases lay between the germline ends. The CDR3 spans 13 residues. Germline CDR1 reads KGHSH; CDR2 reads LQKENI. The full variable domain, its missing parts supplied by reference TRBV18 and TRBJ1-1, is NAGVMQNPRHLVRRRGQEARLRCSPMKGHSHVYWYRQLPEEGLKFMVYLQKENIIDESGMPKERFSAEFPKEGPSILRIQQVVRGDSAAYFCASSPGQYTEAFFGQGTRLTVV.

The rearrangement joins TRBV2 to TRBJ2-6, with 7 nucleotides matching TRBD1. J gave up 3 bases and V 1 base, and 3 bases lay outside the gene matches. In germline, CDR1 is SNHLY, CDR2 FYNNEI. The CDR3 has 16 amino acids. The CDR3 here is CASSEDRGNGANVLTF. The CDR3 coding sequence is TGTGCCAGCAGTGAAGACAGGGGAAATGGGGCCAACGTCCTGACTTTC. The full variable domain, its missing parts supplied by reference TRBV2 and TRBJ2-6, is EPEVTQTPSHQVTQMGQEVILRCVPISNHLYFYWYRQILGQKVEFLVSFYNNEISEKSEIFDDQFSVERPDGSNFTLKIRSTKLEDSAMYFCASSEDRGNGANVLTFGAGSRLTVL.

This clone was seen a few times. V usage is TRBV5-5 and J usage is TRBJ2-2, with a possible D match to TRBD2 (5 bases). The germline V gene has CDR1 SGHKS and CDR2 YYEKEE (reference sequence). Trimming cost V 4 bases and J 6 bases, with 10 bases left between them. CDR3 length: 13 amino acids. The CDR3 sequence: CASSRDRPGELFF. In DNA, the CDR3 is TGTGCCAGCAGCCGGGATCGCCCCGGGGAGCTGTTTTTT.

The chain employs TRBV5-6 and TRBJ2-7; maybe TRBD1 (5 bases). The CDR3 is 15 residues long. Germline lookup yields CDR1 SGHDT and CDR2 YYEEEE. Trimming left V 0 bases short and J 4 bases short, with 14 bases between. The CDR3: CASSLVTAPNYEQYF. CDR3 coding DNA: TGTGCCAGCAGCTTGGTGACAGCCCCTAATTACGAGCAGTACTTC.